Here is one TCR beta chain with its context. Its matching antigen is unknown. Germline CDR1 and CDR2: MNHEY and SMNVEV (reference sequence). The CDR3 length is 19 residues. Trimming at V came to 1 base and at J to 0 bases, leaving 8 bases not matched to a gene. PCR was performed using 60 Vbeta and 13 Jbeta primers. Data came from immunoSEQ multiplex PCR; TCRdb stores just in-frame clones and leaves some out. The sample lists roughly 120,000 clones, 65% to 80% occurring once. These data come from a study of cytomegalovirus exposure and HLA in healthy donors. Study-wide points: Cytomegalovirus association was assigned to approximately 160 TCR beta chains.

The sequencing sample was made of PBMCs. V gene TRBV27 combines with J gene TRBJ2-1; 11 nucleotides align to TRBD2. This receptor was taken from a man between 60 and 75 years old in good health and CMV-seropositive. In DNA, the CDR3 is TGTGCCAGCAGTTTATGGGGACTAGCGGCCTTATCCTCCTACAATGAGCAGTTCTTC. It is translated as CASSLWGLAALSSYNEQFF.